One sample yielded the 16 T cell receptor beta chains listed below, sequenced in a study of T-cell memory formation after mild COVID-19. A single record per CDR3 protein comes from TCRdb applying MiXCR to the 5' RACE reads. The profile shows about 360,000 distinct CDR3 sequences, approximately 13% of them singletons. Sequenced sample: PBMCs or a T cell subset sorted from them (not recorded which). The receptor set was obtained from a man between 18 and 35 years old who had mild COVID-19 (a few samples of this study predate the infection). Cell type and time point are not known.

The chain is built from TRBV6-1 and TRBJ1-3, with 9 bases fitting TRBD1. The CDR3 contains 15 residues. Trimming removed 4 bases from V and 0 bases from J; junction bases left unmatched: 1. Germline V gene data show CDR1 as MNHNS and CDR2 as SASEGT. The CDR3 DNA reads TGTGCCAGCAGTGTGGACAGGGGCTCTGGAAACACCATATATTTT. Protein sequence: CASSVDRGSGNTIYF.

Ten or more counts support this clonotype. This rearrangement joins TRBV9 to TRBJ1-1, with D perhaps matching TRBD1 (6 bases). Trimming stripped 4 bases from V and 6 bases from J, with 13 bases between. The CDR3 runs to 13 residues. Germline loops: CDR1 SGDLS, CDR2 YYNGEE. The CDR3 reads CASSKGGGPEAFF. DNA for the CDR3: TGTGCCAGCAGCAAAGGGGGGGGCCCTGAAGCTTTCTTT.

This clonotype was observed a handful of times. In DNA form, the CDR3 reads TGTGCCAGCAGCCAAGAAGCCGGGACTCCAGGCGGGGCGCAGTACTTC. Protein sequence: CASSQEAGTPGGAQYF. The chain links TRBV4-2 to TRBJ2-7; weak D call: TRBD2 (6 bases). The V gene lost 0 bases and the J gene lost 9 bases, with 21 bases spanning the gap. CDR1 is LGHNA and CDR2 is YNFKEQ in the germline V gene. CDR3 size: 16 residues.

Only a few counts were recorded for this clonotype. This chain uses TRBV15 with TRBJ2-3, with 7 bases lining up with TRBD1. V dropped 3 bases and J dropped 2; count of bases not matched to a gene: 8. Germline CDR1 and CDR2: LNHNV and YYDKDF (reference sequence). This CDR3 comprises 16 residues. The CDR3, as DNA: TGTGCCACCAGCAGTGATGACAGGGCGAACACAGATACGCAGTATTTT. Its translation is CATSSDDRANTDTQYF.

V usage is TRBV18 and J usage is TRBJ2-3; the D gene is possibly TRBD2 (5 bases). Per germline, CDR1 KGHSH and CDR2 LQKENI. Trimming took 1 base from V and 0 from J, leaving 5 bases between them. The CDR3 contains 14 residues. The CDR3 sequence is CASSPQRSTDTQYF. CDR3 DNA sequence: TGTGCCAGCTCACCACAGCGGAGCACAGATACGCAGTATTTT.

The chain is built from TRBV6-2 or TRBV6-3 and TRBJ2-1, with D unclear. V was clipped by 6 bases and J by 0 bases, with 15 bases between them. CDR1 is MNHEY and CDR2 is SVGEGT in the germline V gene. The CDR3 totals 16 residues. CDR3 nucleotides: TGTGCCAGCAGATCCCCTCTGGCCAGCTCCTACAATGAGCAGTTCTTC. This encodes CASRSPLASSYNEQFF.

This clonotype has ten or more counts. The rearrangement uses TRBV5-1 and TRBJ1-2, with D perhaps matching TRBD1 (6 bases). The CDR3 length is 14 residues. V lost 0 bases and J lost 2, with 8 bases in between. Germline assignment: CDR1 SGHRS and CDR2 YFSETQ. CDR3 sequence reads: CASSLVQGNYGYTF. In DNA, the CDR3 is TGCGCCAGCAGCTTGGTACAGGGCAACTATGGCTACACCTTC.

This clonotype showed up just a few times. The chain joins TRBV24-1 to TRBJ2-3; D gene uncertain. V was trimmed by 10 bases and J by 5 bases, leaving 18 bases between them. CDR3 size: 14 residues. CDR1 is KGHDR and CDR2 is SFDVKD in the germline V gene. CDR3 sequence: CATASGTVVDTQYF. Written as DNA, the CDR3 is TGTGCCACTGCTTCTGGTACAGTGGTAGATACGCAGTATTTT.

The rearrangement uses TRBV5-1 and TRBJ2-7, with TRBD1 identical over 7 bases. V lost 5 bases to trimming and J lost 4 bases; unmatched junction nucleotides: 12. There are 15 residues in the CDR3. CDR1 is SGHRS, CDR2 YFSETQ, per germline. This CDR3 reads CASRHFRDREYEQYF. The CDR3 DNA follows: TGCGCCAGCAGACACTTCCGGGACAGAGAATACGAGCAGTACTTC. The full variable domain, its missing parts supplied by reference TRBV5-1 and TRBJ2-7, is KAGVTQTPRYLIKTRGQQVTLSCSPISGHRSVSWYQQTPGQGLQFLFEYFSETQRNKGNFPGRFSGRQFSNSRSEMNVSTLELGDSALYLCASRHFRDREYEQYFGPGTRLTVT.

This clonotype was recorded a few times. The chain recombines TRBV20-1 with TRBJ1-1; D might be TRBD1 (6 bases). The CDR3 spans 14 residues. Germline lookup yields CDR1 DFQATT and CDR2 SNEGSKA (reference sequence). V was clipped by 2 bases and J by 1 base, with 11 bases between them. This CDR3 reads CSARKTGPNTEAFF. Here the CDR3 DNA reads TGCAGTGCTAGAAAGACAGGTCCGAACACTGAAGCTTTCTTT.

This chain uses TRBV15 with TRBJ2-7; D unresolved. Germline values: CDR1 LNHNV, CDR2 YYDKDF (reference sequence). This CDR3 spans 13 amino acids. Trimming shortened V by 0 bases and J by 4 bases, and 7 bases separated the two germline ends. DNA of the CDR3: TGTGCCACCAGCAGAGATGAGGAGTACGAGCAGTACTTC. This sequence encodes CATSRDEEYEQYF. Looking up the rest from reference TRBV15 and TRBJ2-7 gives the full variable domain: DAMVIQNPRYQVTQFGKPVTLSCSQTLNHNVMYWYQQKSSQAPKLLFHYYDKDFNNEADTPDNFQSRRPNTSFCFLDIRSPGLGDTAMYLCATSRDEEYEQYFGPGTRLTVT.

This clonotype has a handful of counts. The V call is TRBV12-3 or TRBV12-4, the J call TRBJ1-1; 8 positions agree with TRBD1. The V segment lost 6 bases and the J segment 2 bases; nucleotides outside the gene matches: 8. The CDR3 spans 15 residues. CDR3 sequence: CASSHGTGLNTEAFF. The CDR3 nucleotides are TGTGCCAGCAGCCACGGGACAGGTCTTAACACTGAAGCTTTCTTT.

The CDR3 nucleotides are TGTGCCAGCAGCTACCTGCTAGCGGGAGGCATGTACGAGCAGTACTTC. It is translated as CASSYLLAGGMYEQYF. This chain connects TRBV11-3 to TRBJ2-7; TRBD2 matches at 11 bases. CDR3 size: 16 residues. V shed 4 bases and J 4 bases; nucleotides not matched to a gene: 9. Germline CDR1 and CDR2: SGHNT and YENEEA.

This clonotype came up a few times. This chain links TRBV6-1 with TRBJ2-4, with D possibly matching TRBD1 (6 bases). V was cut by 1 base and J by 3 bases, with 16 bases left in between. Germline V gives CDR1 MNHNS, CDR2 SASEGT. The CDR3 has 17 residues. The CDR3 reads CASSEVLTGSSKNIQYF. DNA for the CDR3: TGTGCCAGCAGTGAAGTATTAACAGGGAGCAGCAAAAACATTCAGTACTTC.

This chain uses TRBV9 with TRBJ2-2; D gene uncertain. Trimming pared 1 base from V and 0 bases from J, leaving 10 bases between. CDR3 length equals 16 residues. Germline loops: CDR1 SGDLS, CDR2 YYNGEE. The CDR3 DNA reads as TGTGCCAGCAGCGTATCAGCCAAGACGAACACCGGGGAGCTGTTTTTT. It yields the protein CASSVSAKTNTGELFF.

In this sample, this clonotype turned up a few times. J is TRBJ1-1 and V is TRBV7-8; D remains ambiguous. The CDR3 extends over 15 amino acids. Trimming left V 6 bases short and J 2 bases short, with 16 bases between. Germline assignment: CDR1 SGHVS and CDR2 FQNEAQ. The CDR3 region has the DNA TGTGCCAGCAGGCCTCGCTTTCTACGAAACACTGAAGCTTTCTTT. This sequence encodes CASRPRFLRNTEAFF.